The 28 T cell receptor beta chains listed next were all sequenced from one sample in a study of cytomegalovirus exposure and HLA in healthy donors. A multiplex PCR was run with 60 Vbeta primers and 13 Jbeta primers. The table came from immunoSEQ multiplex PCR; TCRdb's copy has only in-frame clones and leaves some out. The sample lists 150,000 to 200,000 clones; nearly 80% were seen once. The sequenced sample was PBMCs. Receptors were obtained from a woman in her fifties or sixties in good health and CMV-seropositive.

CDR3: CASSPGGNNQPQHF. CDR3 nucleotides: TGTGCCAGCAGCCCAGGGGGCAACAATCAGCCCCAGCATTTT. The chain employs TRBV11-2 and TRBJ1-5, with 8 positions matching TRBD1. The J segment lost 3 bases and the V segment lost 5 bases, leaving 3 bases of the junction unmatched. Germline V gene lookup returns CDR1 SGHAT and CDR2 FQNNGV. This CDR3 region has 14 residues.

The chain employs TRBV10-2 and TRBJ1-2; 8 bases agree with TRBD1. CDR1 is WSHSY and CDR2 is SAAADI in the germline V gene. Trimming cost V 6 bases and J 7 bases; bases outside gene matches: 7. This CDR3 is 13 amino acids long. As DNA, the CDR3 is TGCGCCAGCAGCCCGGACAGGGAGGCTGGCTACACCTTC. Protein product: CASSPDREAGYTF.

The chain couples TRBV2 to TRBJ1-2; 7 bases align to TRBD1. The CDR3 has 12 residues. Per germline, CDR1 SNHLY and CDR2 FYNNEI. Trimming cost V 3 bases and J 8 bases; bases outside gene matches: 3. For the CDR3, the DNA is TGTGCCAGCAGTGAGACAGGGCGAGGCTACACCTTC. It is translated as CASSETGRGYTF. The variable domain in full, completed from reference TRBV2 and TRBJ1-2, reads EPEVTQTPSHQVTQMGQEVILRCVPISNHLYFYWYRQILGQKVEFLVSFYNNEISEKSEIFDDQFSVERPDGSNFTLKIRSTKLEDSAMYFCASSETGRGYTFGSGTRLTVV.

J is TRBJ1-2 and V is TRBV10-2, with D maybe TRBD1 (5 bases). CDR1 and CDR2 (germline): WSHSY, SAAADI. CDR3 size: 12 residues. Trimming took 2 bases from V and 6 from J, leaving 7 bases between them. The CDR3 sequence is CASSEDRNGYTF. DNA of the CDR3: TGCGCCAGCAGTGAGGACAGAAATGGCTACACCTTC.

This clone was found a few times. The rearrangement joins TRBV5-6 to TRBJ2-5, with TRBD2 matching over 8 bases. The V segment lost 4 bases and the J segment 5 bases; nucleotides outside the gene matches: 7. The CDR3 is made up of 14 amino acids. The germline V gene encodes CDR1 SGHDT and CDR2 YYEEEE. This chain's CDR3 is CASSELAGLETQYF. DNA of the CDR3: TGTGCCAGCAGCGAATTAGCGGGGTTGGAGACCCAGTACTTC.

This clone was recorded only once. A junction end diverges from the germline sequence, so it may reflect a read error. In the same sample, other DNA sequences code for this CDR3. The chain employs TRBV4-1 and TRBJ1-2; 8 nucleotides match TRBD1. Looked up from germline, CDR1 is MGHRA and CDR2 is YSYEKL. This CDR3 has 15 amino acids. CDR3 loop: CASSQPGQVNYGYTF. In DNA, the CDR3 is TGCGCTAGCAGCCAGCCGGGACAGGTGAACTATGGCTACACCTTC.

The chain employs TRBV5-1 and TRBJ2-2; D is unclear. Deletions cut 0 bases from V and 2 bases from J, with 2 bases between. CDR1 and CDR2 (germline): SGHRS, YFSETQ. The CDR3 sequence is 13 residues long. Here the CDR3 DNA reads TGCGCCAGCAGCTTGGCAAACACCGGGGAGCTGTTTTTT. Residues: CASSLANTGELFF.

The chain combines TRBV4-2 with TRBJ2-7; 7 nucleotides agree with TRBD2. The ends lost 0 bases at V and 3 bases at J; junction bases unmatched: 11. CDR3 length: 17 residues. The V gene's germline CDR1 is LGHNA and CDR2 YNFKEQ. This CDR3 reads CASSQEWWGTINYEQYF. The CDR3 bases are TGTGCCAGCAGCCAAGAGTGGTGGGGGACTATCAACTACGAGCAGTACTTC.

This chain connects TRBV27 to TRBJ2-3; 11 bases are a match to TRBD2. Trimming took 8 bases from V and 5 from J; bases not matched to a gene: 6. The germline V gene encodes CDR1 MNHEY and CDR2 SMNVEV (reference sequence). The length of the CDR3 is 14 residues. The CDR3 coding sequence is TGTGCCAGCCGCCTAGCGGGAGGTGGAGATACGCAGTATTTT. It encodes CASRLAGGGDTQYF.

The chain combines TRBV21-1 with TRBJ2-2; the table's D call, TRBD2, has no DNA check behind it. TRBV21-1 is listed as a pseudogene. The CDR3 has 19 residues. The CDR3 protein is CASTNKKGSSGGNTGELFF. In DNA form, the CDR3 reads TGTGCCAGCACCAACAAAAAGGGTTCTAGCGGGGGGAACACCGGGGAGCTGTTTTTT.

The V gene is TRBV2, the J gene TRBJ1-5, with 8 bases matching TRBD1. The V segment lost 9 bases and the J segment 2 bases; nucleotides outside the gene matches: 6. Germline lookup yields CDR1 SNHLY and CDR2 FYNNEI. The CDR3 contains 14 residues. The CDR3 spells CASDRGEGNQPQHF. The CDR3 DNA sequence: TGTGCCAGTGACAGGGGAGAGGGCAATCAGCCCCAGCATTTT.

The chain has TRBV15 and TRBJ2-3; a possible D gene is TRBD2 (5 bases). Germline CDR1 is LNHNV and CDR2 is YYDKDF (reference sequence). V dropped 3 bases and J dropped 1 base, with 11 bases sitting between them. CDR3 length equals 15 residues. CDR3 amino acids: CATSSRVGGTDTQYF. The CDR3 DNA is TGTGCCACCAGCAGTAGGGTCGGGGGCACAGATACGCAGTATTTT.

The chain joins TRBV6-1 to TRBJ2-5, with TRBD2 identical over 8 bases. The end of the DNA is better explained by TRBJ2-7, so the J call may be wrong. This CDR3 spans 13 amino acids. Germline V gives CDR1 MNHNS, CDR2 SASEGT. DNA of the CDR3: TGTGCCAGCAGTATAGCGGGGTCCTACGAGCAGTACTTC. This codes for CASSIAGSYEQYF.

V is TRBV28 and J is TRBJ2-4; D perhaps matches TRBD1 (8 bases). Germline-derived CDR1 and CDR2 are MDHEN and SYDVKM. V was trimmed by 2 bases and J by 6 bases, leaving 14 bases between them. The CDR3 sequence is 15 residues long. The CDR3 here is CASSLGQGGRNIQYF. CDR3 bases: TGTGCCAGCAGTTTAGGACAGGGAGGGAGAAACATTCAGTACTTC.

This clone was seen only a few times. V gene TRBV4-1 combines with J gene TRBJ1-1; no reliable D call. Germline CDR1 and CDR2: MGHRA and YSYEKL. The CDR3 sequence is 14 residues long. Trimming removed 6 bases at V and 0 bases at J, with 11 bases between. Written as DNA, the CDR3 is TGCGCCAGCAGGTTACAGAGCCTGAACACTGAAGCTTTCTTT. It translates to CASRLQSLNTEAFF.

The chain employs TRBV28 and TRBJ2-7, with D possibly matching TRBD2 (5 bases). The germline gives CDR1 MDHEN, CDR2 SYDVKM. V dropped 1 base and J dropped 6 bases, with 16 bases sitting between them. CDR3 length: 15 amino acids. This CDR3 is CASSLYSSRAGEQYF. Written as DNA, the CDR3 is TGTGCCAGCAGTTTATATAGTTCTCGGGCGGGCGAGCAGTACTTC.

The CDR3 nucleotides read TGTGCCAGTAGTATAGGGAGTGGGTCCCTACAAGAGACCCAGTACTTC. It is translated as CASSIGSGSLQETQYF. The chain combines TRBV19 with TRBJ2-5, with D unclear. Trimming took off 1 base at V and 2 bases at J, with 14 bases between the two ends. Germline V gene sequence: CDR1 LNHDA, CDR2 SQIVND (reference sequence). The CDR3 consists of 16 residues. The full variable domain, in which reference TRBV19 and TRBJ2-5 provide the parts outside the CDR3, is DGGITQSPKYLFRKEGQNVTLSCEQNLNHDAMYWYRQDPGQGLRLIYYSQIVNDFQKGDIAEGYSVSREKKESFPLTVTSAQKNPTAFYLCASSIGSGSLQETQYFGPGTRLLVL.

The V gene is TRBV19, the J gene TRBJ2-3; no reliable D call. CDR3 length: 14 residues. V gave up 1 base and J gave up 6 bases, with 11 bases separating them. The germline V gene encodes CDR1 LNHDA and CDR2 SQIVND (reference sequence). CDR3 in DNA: TGTGCCAGTAGTATAGTCCCGGAGTCGGATACGCAGTATTTT. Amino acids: CASSIVPESDTQYF.

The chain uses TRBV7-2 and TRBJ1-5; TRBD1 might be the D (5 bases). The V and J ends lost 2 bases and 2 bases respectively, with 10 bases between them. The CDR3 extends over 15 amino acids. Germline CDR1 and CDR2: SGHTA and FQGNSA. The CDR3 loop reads CASSLLGTGNQPQHF. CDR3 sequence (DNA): TGTGCCAGCAGCTTATTAGGGACTGGCAATCAGCCCCAGCATTTT.

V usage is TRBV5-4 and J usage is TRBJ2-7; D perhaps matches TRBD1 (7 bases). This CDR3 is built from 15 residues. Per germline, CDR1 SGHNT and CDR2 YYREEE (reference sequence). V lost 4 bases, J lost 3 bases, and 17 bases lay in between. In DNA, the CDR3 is TGTGCCAGCAGCCCCCATCAGGGGGGAAACTACGAGCAGTACTTC. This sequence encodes CASSPHQGGNYEQYF.

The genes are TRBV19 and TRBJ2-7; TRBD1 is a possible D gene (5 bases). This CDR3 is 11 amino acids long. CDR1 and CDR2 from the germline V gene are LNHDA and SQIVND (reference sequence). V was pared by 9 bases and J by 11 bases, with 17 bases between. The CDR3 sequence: CARPLWGVEYF. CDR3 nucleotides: TGTGCCAGGCCGCTTTGGGGCGTCGAGTACTTC.

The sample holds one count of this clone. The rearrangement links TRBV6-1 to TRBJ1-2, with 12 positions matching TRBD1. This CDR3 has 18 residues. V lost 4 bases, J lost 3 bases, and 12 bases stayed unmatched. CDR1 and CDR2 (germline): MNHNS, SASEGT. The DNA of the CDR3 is TGTGCCAGCAGTGGCTCCAACCCGGGACAGGGGGCGCACTATGGCTACACCTTC. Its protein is CASSGSNPGQGAHYGYTF.

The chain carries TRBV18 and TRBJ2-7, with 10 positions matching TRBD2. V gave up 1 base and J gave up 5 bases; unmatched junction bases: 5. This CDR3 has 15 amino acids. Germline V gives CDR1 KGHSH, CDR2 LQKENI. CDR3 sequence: CASSPQRGGPDEQYF. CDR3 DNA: TGTGCCAGCTCACCACAGCGGGGGGGGCCAGACGAGCAGTACTTC.

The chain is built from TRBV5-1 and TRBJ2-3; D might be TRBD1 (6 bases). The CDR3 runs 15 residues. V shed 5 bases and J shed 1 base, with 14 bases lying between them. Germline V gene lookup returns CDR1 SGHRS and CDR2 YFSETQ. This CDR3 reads CASRGSRQGTDTQYF. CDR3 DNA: TGCGCCAGCAGGGGGAGCAGACAGGGCACAGATACGCAGTATTTT.

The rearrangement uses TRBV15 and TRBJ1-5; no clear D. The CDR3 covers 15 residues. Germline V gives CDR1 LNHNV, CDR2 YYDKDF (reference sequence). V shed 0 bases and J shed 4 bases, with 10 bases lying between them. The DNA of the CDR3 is TGTGCCACCAGCAGAGATGCGGGCAGAAATCAGCCCCAGCATTTT. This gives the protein CATSRDAGRNQPQHF.

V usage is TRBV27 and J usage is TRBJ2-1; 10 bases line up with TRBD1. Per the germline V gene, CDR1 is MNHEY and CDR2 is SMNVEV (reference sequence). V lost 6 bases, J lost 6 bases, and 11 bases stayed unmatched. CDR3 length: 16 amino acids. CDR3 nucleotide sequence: TGTGCCAGCAGCCCGACAGGGGGCGCGAGGTCCAATGAGCAGTTCTTC. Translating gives CASSPTGGARSNEQFF.

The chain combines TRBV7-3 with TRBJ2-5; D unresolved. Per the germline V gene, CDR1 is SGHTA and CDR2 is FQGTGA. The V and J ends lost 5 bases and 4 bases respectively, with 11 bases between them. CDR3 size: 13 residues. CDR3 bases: TGTGCCAGCAGCCTGACGGGTACAGAGACCCAGTACTTC. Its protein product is CASSLTGTETQYF.

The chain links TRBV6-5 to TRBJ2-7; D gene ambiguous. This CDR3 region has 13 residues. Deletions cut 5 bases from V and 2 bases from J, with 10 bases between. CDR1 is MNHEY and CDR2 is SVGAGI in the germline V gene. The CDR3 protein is CASSKQPAYEQYF. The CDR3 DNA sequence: TGTGCCAGCAGTAAACAGCCAGCCTACGAGCAGTACTTC.